This T cell receptor beta chain was retrieved from a study of identical twins. V dropped 6 bases and J dropped 4; count of bases not matched to a gene: 10. The CDR3 covers 15 residues. TCRdb ran MiXCR on the 5' RACE reads and lists one entry per CDR3 protein. The sample records roughly 700,000 distinct CDR3 sequences, 8.6% being singletons. The table lists this clonotype with many counts. The same data also contributed to another study, on yellow fever vaccine responses in identical twins.

The genes are TRBV12-3 or TRBV12-4 and TRBJ2-5; 8 bases map to TRBD2. This clonotype was sampled from a woman under 30 in good health. The sample comprised PBMCs. Here the CDR3 reads CASSPPDSGAETQYF. CDR3 coding DNA: TGTGCCAGCAGCCCTCCGGATAGCGGGGCAGAGACCCAGTACTTC.